This is a list of T cell receptor beta chains from one sample in a study of CD8 T cells in ankylosing spondylitis. Via MiXCR, TCRdb re-called the 5' RACE reads, giving one row per CDR3 protein. The sample contains over 450,000 distinct CDR3 sequences, 10% to 15% of which appear only once. Material: blood, either unsorted or a sorted T cell fraction (not recorded which). These receptors all come from a male donor with ankylosing spondylitis. The conserved cysteine and the conserved F or W are not part of the CDR3 here.

v_call	cdr3_aa
TRBV12-3/TRBV12-4	ASRLIQHTEAF
TRBV20-1	SAEVPGTPISL
TRBV11-1	ASSLPRLAGGGSYNEQF
TRBV7-2	ASSLEQGADEQF
TRBV20-1	SARWERNEQF
TRBV3-1	ASSRAGLYGYT
TRBV27	ASSYERDEQF
TRBV5-1	ASSNMQGSTDTQY
TRBV27	ASSSPPHSYNEQF
TRBV30	ASTGGDSYT
TRBV30	AWSVSGRNTIY
TRBV11-2	ASRTSALQETQY
TRBV7-2	ASSLLAGSSYEQY
TRBV7-2	ASSLSGAVTGELF
TRBV12-3/TRBV12-4	ASSLSGQGTDTQY
TRBV5-1	ASSPTVADEQF
TRBV3-1	ASSQGGVKYQENYGYT
TRBV6-1	ASSVTSGKETQY
TRBV6-1	ASSGRGHRGGELF
TRBV20-1	SAKTHRGDLNTGELF
TRBV20-1	SAPLEPGHGYT
TRBV7-7	ASSLTQAQGETQY
TRBV20-1	SARDPQGGYNEQF
TRBV6-5	ASSYRASGAQTQY
TRBV29-1	SVEGTVDSYGYT
TRBV7-2	ASSLEVSHYGYT
TRBV19	ASSITGREQF
TRBV7-9	ASSLNGGLTNEKLF
TRBV20-1	SARGRVDQGTEAF
TRBV4-1	ASSQDLEGYQH
TRBV24-1	ATSDLGQGPPATNEKLF
TRBV2	ASSESSFTYNEQF
TRBV5-7	ASSSLGGLAEPNEQF
TRBV12-3/TRBV12-4	ASSLRGWNTGELF
TRBV20-1	SAATSGSKTQY
TRBV14	ASSQELTSLGTGELF
TRBV5-1	ASQRDYQETQY
TRBV7-7	ASSFKPGDRDTGELF
TRBV20-1	SATRQSYGYT
TRBV11-2	ASSLGTNSPLH
TRBV2	ASSGGLSSYNEQF
TRBV5-1	ASSLTGAQDTQY
TRBV20-1	SARDLSGNTGELF
TRBV24-1	ATAVRGADTQY
TRBV7-8	ASSLVGGRTETQY
TRBV12-3/TRBV12-4	ASSWGGDYGYT
TRBV29-1	SVEAPSGRFRNIQY
TRBV20-1	SADDMGEQY
TRBV6-1	ASRPPPGQEVDTQY
TRBV5-1	ASSPNYPGDTQY
TRBV7-9	ASSLGLADGNEQF
TRBV14	ASSPQGGTPQYGYT
TRBV6-2/TRBV6-3	ASSLRGSGGENEQF
TRBV6-1	ASMAGFYTGELF
TRBV3-1	ASSQDGGLAGVMFSYNEQF
TRBV6-5	ASSYGGGAGPTGELF
TRBV7-9	ASSFQGVNEQY
TRBV6-1	ASRWTSGRAYNEQF
TRBV6-5	ASSYSKPSYEQY